This T cell receptor beta chain is from a study of T cells after yellow fever vaccination. MiXCR, applied by TCRdb to the 5' RACE reads, yields one record per CDR3 protein. The table includes under 550,000 distinct CDR3 sequences, about a fifth detected once. There are 15 residues in the CDR3. V trimming: 4 bases; J trimming: 6 bases; junction bases outside the gene matches: 5. CDR1 is SGHDT and CDR2 is YYEEEE in the germline V gene. The clonotype originates from a man between 18 and 29 years old who received the YFV17D yellow fever vaccine. V is TRBV5-6 and J is TRBJ2-3; 13 bases are a match to TRBD2. This sample comprised PBMCs, obtained roughly 20 days after the first yellow fever vaccination. The CDR3 reads CASSKGLAGWDTQYF. In nucleotides, the CDR3 is TGTGCCAGCAGCAAGGGACTAGCGGGGTGGGATACGCAGTATTTT.